This T cell receptor (beta chain) derives from a study of blood T cell repertoires in COVID-19. Study-wide context: Whether acute or convalescent, the COVID-19 samples came from the United States, Italy and Spain. PBMCs, B-cell-depleted T cells, or T cells were the source of the cDNA or gDNA that made up the material.

Source study methods: From reference gene primer amplification, estimates of nucleated cell counts were derived. Only in-frame clones appear in the TCRdb table, and some are missing; sequencing was by immunoSEQ multiplex PCR. Clone size and V and J calls were adopted from that table, with D and trimming inferred from the DNA. Altogether some 100,000 clones are present, 90% being singletons, with the ten largest covering less than 2%. The CDR3 is 15 amino acids. Trimming removed 2 bases from V and 4 bases from J, with 14 bases in between. CDR1 and CDR2 (germline): SGHDN, FVKESK. The receptor comes from a human donor with active COVID-19. The donor label of this sample is uncertain. Source material: peripheral blood. This rearrangement joins TRBV14 to TRBJ1-2, with D possibly TRBD1 on 5 matching bases. In DNA form, the CDR3 reads TGTGCCAGCAGCCAACACCAAACAGGACCCTATGGCTACACCTTC. Protein sequence: CASSQHQTGPYGYTF.